A single sample gave rise to the 10 T cell receptor beta chains below, sequenced in a study of T-cell reconstitution after alpha-beta-depleted transplantation in children. Construction of the TCRbeta library involved unique molecular identifiers. A single record per CDR3 protein comes from TCRdb applying MiXCR to the PCR reads. The sample records 350,000 to 400,000 distinct CDR3 sequences, approximately 20% being singletons. The sequenced sample was PBMCs from the stem cell graft donor, obtained from the stem cell graft. These receptor sequences come from a human donor who donated a stem cell graft to a child with acute myeloid leukemia.

On this clonotype itself: Being one base from a much bigger clone, this may be a read error. Without the conserved terminal phenylalanine or tryptophan, this CDR3 likely stems from a read error. The chain combines TRBV12-3 or TRBV12-4 with TRBJ2-7; D ambiguous. CDR3 length equals 11 residues. Trimming cost V 4 bases and J 9 bases, with 10 bases left between them. For the CDR3, the DNA is TGTGCCAGCAGTTCTTACGTTGGGCAGTACTCC. Translating gives CASSSYVGQYS.

This clonotype was seen repeatedly, ten times or more. V usage is TRBV29-1 and J usage is TRBJ2-1; possibly TRBD1 for D (6 bases). Germline V gives CDR1 SQVTM, CDR2 ANQGSEA. The V and J ends lost 4 bases and 3 bases respectively, with 10 bases between them. The CDR3 is 13 amino acids. CDR3 in DNA: TGCAGCGTTGCAGGGGCCCTCTACAATGAGCAGTTCTTC. As protein: CSVAGALYNEQFF.

This clonotype showed up many times. V is TRBV20-1 and J is TRBJ2-5; D gene uncertain. The V end lost 4 bases, the J end lost 5 bases, and 14 bases lay between the germline ends. CDR3 length: 13 residues. CDR1 and CDR2 (germline): DFQATT, SNEGSKA (reference sequence). In DNA form, the CDR3 reads TGCAGTGCTATTAGGGCTTTGGGGGAGACCCAGTACTTC. Translation gives CSAIRALGETQYF.

The rearrangement links TRBV20-1 to TRBJ2-1, with 11 bases fitting TRBD2. The V gene end was trimmed by 5 bases and the J gene end by 7 bases; junction bases not matched to a gene: 7. Germline V lookup: CDR1 DFQATT, CDR2 SNEGSKA (reference sequence). The CDR3 consists of 14 residues. The CDR3 DNA reads TGCAGTGCTGGAGGGACTAGCGGCGCAAATGAGCAGTTCTTC. It translates to CSAGGTSGANEQFF.

This clonotype was found a few times. The V and J genes are TRBV5-1 and TRBJ2-1; TRBD2 matches at 10 bases. V dropped 0 bases and J dropped 6; count of bases not matched to a gene: 3. Looked up from germline, CDR1 is SGHRS and CDR2 is YFSETQ. The CDR3 has 15 residues. As DNA, the CDR3 is TGCGCCAGCAGCTTGGCCCTAGCGGGGGCCAATGAGCAGTTCTTC. This translates into CASSLALAGANEQFF.

V gene TRBV29-1 combines with J gene TRBJ2-7; TRBD2 matches 12 bases. CDR1 and CDR2 (germline): SQVTM, ANQGSEA. Trimming at V came to 7 bases and at J to 3 bases, leaving 4 bases not matched to a gene. The CDR3 has 13 residues. The CDR3 spells CSASGLAGYEQYF. CDR3 nucleotide sequence: TGCAGCGCTTCGGGACTAGCGGGCTACGAGCAGTACTTC.

This clonotype was counted only a few times. This chain joins TRBV7-2 and TRBJ2-1; unclear D gene. Trimming removed 1 base at V and 1 base at J, with 5 bases between. The CDR3 sequence is 14 residues long. The germline gives CDR1 SGHTA, CDR2 FQGNSA. DNA for the CDR3: TGTGCCAGCAGCTTAGAGACTTCCTACAATGAGCAGTTCTTC. Its protein is CASSLETSYNEQFF.

The J gene is TRBJ2-2, the V gene TRBV23-1; 8 bases are a match to TRBD1. TRBV23-1 is filed as an ORF, its function uncertain. This CDR3 has 20 amino acids. With V trimmed by 4 bases and J by 2 bases, 18 bases remained unmatched. This CDR3 reads CASSPPYLSGGLINTGELFF. The CDR3 DNA sequence: TGCGCCAGCAGTCCTCCGTATTTGTCAGGGGGCTTAATCAACACCGGGGAGCTGTTTTTT.

The CDR3 region is CASSFRWGTRDTDYYGYTF. For the CDR3, the DNA is TGTGCCAGCAGCTTCCGGTGGGGAACGCGGGACACGGATTACTATGGCTACACCTTC. The V and J genes are TRBV11-2 and TRBJ1-2; perhaps TRBD1 as D (6 bases). V lost 3 bases and J lost 3, with 26 bases in between. The CDR3 spans 19 residues. Germline CDR1 is SGHAT and CDR2 is FQNNGV.

At least ten counts were recorded for this clonotype. The chain couples TRBV12-3 or TRBV12-4 to TRBJ2-7; 10 nucleotides line up with TRBD2. The CDR3 contains 15 residues. V trimming: 5 bases; J trimming: 4 bases; junction bases outside the gene matches: 8. The CDR3 protein is CASSGRTSGGYEQYF. The CDR3 bases are TGTGCCAGCAGTGGGCGGACTAGCGGAGGTTACGAGCAGTACTTC.